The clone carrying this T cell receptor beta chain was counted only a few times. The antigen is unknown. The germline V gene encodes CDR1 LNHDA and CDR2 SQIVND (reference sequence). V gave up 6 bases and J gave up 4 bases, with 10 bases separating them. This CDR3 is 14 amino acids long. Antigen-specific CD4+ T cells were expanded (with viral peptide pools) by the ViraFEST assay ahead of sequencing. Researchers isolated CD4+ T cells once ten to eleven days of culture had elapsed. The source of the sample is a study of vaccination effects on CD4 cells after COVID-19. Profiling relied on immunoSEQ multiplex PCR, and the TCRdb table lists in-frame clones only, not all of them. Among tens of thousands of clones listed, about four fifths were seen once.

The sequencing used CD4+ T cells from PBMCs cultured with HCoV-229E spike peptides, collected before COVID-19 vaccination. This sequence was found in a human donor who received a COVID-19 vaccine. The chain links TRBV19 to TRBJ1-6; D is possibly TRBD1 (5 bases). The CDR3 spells CASRTEIYNSPLHF. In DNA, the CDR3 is TGTGCCAGTAGGACAGAAATATATAATTCACCCCTCCACTTT.